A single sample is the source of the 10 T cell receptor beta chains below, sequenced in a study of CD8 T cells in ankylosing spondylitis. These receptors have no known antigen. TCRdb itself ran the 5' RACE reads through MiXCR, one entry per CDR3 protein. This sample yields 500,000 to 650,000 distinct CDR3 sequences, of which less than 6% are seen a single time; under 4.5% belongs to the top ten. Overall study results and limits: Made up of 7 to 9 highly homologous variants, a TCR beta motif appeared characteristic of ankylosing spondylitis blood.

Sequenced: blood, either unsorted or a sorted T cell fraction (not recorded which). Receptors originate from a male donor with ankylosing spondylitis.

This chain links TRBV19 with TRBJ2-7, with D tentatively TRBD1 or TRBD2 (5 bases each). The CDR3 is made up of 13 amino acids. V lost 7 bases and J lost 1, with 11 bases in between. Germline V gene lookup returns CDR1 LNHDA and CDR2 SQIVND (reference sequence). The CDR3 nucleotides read TGTGCCAGTACTCGGGACGGATCCTACGAGCAGTACTTC. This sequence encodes CASTRDGSYEQYF.

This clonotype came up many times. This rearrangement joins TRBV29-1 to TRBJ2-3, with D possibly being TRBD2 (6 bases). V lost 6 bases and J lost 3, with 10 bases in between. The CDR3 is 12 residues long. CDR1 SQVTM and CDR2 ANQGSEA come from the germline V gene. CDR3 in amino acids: CSVEAGTDTQYF. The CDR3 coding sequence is TGCAGCGTAGAGGCGGGGACAGATACGCAGTATTTT.

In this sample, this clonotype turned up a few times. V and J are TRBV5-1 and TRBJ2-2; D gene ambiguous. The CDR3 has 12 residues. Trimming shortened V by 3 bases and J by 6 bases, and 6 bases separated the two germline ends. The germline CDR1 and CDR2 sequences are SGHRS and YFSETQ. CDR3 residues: CASSSPSGELFF. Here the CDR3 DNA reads TGCGCCAGCAGCTCCCCCTCCGGGGAGCTGTTTTTT.

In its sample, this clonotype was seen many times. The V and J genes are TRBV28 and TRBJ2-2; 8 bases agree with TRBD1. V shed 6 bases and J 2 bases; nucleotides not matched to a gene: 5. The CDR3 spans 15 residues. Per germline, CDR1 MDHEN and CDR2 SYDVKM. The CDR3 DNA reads TGTGCCAGCAGGGACAGGGTACGCAACACCGGGGAGCTGTTTTTT. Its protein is CASRDRVRNTGELFF.

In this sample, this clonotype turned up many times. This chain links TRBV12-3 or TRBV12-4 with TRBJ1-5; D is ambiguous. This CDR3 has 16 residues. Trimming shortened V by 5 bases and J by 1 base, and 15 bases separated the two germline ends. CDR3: CASSGPAGLSNQPQHF. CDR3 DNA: TGTGCCAGCAGTGGCCCGGCGGGCCTGAGCAATCAGCCCCAGCATTTT.

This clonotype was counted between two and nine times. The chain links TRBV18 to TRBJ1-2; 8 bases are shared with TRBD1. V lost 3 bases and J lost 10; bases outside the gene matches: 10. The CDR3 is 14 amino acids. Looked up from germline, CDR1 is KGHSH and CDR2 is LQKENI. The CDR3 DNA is TGTGCCAGCTCACCTCTACAGGGGGAAGATGCCTACACCTTC. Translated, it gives CASSPLQGEDAYTF. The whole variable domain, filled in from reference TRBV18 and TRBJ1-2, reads NAGVMQNPRHLVRRRGQEARLRCSPMKGHSHVYWYRQLPEEGLKFMVYLQKENIIDESGMPKERFSAEFPKEGPSILRIQQVVRGDSAAYFCASSPLQGEDAYTFGSGTRLTVV.

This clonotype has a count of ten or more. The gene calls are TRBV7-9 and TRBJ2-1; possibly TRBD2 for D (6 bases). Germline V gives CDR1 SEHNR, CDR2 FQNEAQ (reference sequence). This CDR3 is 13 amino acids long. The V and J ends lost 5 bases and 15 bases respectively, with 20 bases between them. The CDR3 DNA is TGTGCCAGCAGCCTATTAGAAGGGGACTCGATGTTCTTC. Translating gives CASSLLEGDSMFF.

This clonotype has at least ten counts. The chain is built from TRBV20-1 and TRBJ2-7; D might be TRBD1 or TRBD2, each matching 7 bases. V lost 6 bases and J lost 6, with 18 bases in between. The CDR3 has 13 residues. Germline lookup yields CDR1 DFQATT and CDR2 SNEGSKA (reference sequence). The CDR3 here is CSAPWQGGAEQYF. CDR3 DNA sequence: TGCAGTGCCCCGTGGCAGGGGGGGGCCGAGCAGTACTTC.

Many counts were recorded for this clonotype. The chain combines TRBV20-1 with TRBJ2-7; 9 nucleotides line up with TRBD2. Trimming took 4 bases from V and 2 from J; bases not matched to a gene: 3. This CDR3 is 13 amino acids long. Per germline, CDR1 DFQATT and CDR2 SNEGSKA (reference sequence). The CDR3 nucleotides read TGCAGTGCTAACGCGGGGGGGACCTACGAGCAGTACTTC. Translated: CSANAGGTYEQYF.

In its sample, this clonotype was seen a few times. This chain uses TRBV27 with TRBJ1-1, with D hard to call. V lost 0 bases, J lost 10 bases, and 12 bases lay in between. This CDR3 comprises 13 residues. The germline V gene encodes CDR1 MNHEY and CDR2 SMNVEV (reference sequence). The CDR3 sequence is CASSLSPGGRAFF. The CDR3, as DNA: TGTGCCAGCAGTTTATCTCCAGGAGGGAGAGCTTTCTTT.